Listed below are T cell receptor beta chains from one sample, sequenced in a study of shared clonotypes between healthy human individuals. Libraries were prepared by immunoSEQ multiplex PCR; TCRdb keeps only in-frame clonotypes and omits some of them. Here the sample spans around 1,900,000 clones, 90% to 95% being singletons. The sequenced sample consisted of naive CD8+ T cells from PBMCs. The receptors here all came from a man younger than 35 in good health. Some clones in this sample may be carry-over from other donors' samples. CDR3s include the opening cysteine and the closing phenylalanine or tryptophan. A D gene is named only where the DNA matches it firmly. Rows give clone size only sometimes, using once, few, many, or a class for an expanded clone.

v_call	j_call	clone_size	d_call	cdr3_aa	cdr3_nt
TRBV14	TRBJ2-7	NA	NA	CASSHGGSYEQYF	TGTGCCAGCAGCCATGGGGGCTCCTACGAGCAGTACTTC
TRBV9	TRBJ2-3	NA	NA	CASSVGRGDTQYF	TGTGCCAGCAGCGTAGGTAGGGGAGATACGCAGTATTTT
TRBV27	TRBJ2-1	NA	NA	CASSPGAHILNEQFF	TGTGCCAGCAGTCCCGGGGCTCACATCCTCAATGAGCAGTTCTTC
TRBV7-9	TRBJ2-3	once	NA	CASSLGLGLIKTDTQYF	TGTGCCAGCAGCCTAGGCCTAGGACTGATAAAGACAGATACGCAGTATTTT
TRBV7-6	TRBJ2-3	NA	TRBD2	CASSLAGLAVTDTQYF	TGTGCCAGCAGCTTAGCGGGACTAGCGGTCACAGATACGCAGTATTTT
TRBV6-5	TRBJ1-1	NA	NA	CASSYSRGDTEAFF	TGTGCCAGCAGTTACTCCAGGGGAGACACTGAAGCTTTCTTT
TRBV9	TRBJ2-3	NA	TRBD2	CASSVRREGPDTQYF	TGTGCCAGCAGCGTAAGGCGGGAGGGCCCAGATACGCAGTATTTT
TRBV9	TRBJ1-1	NA	NA	CASSSRTENTEAFF	TGTGCCAGCAGCTCACGGACGGAGAACACTGAAGCTTTCTTT
TRBV5-1	TRBJ2-3	once	NA	CASSLAWGRSDTQYF	TGCGCCAGCAGCTTGGCCTGGGGCCGTTCAGATACGCAGTATTTT
TRBV30	TRBJ2-4	NA	TRBD1	CAWSTGQGELGNIQYF	TGTGCCTGGAGTACGGGACAGGGGGAATTGGGAAACATTCAGTACTTC
TRBV28	TRBJ2-7	NA	NA	CASSGAGHDYEQYF	TGTGCCAGCAGTGGGGCGGGCCACGACTACGAGCAGTACTTC
TRBV14	TRBJ1-1	NA	TRBD1	CASSPGQGIMAFF	TGTGCCAGCAGCCCGGGACAGGGTATTATGGCTTTCTTT
TRBV7-6	TRBJ2-7	NA	TRBD1	CASSLGGQAAYEQYF	TGTGCCAGCAGCTTGGGCGGACAGGCAGCCTACGAGCAGTACTTC
TRBV2	TRBJ2-1	once	NA	CASRGLYNEQFF	TGTGCCAGCAGAGGACTCTACAATGAGCAGTTCTTC
TRBV5-6	TRBJ2-2	NA	NA	CASSLGISGELFF	TGTGCCAGCAGCTTGGGGATTTCCGGGGAGCTGTTTTTT
TRBV4-2	TRBJ2-7	NA	TRBD2	CASSQGGHLSGLAWEQYF	TGTGCCAGCAGCCAAGGCGGGCATTTGTCGGGACTAGCGTGGGAGCAGTACTTC
TRBV6-5	TRBJ2-1	NA	TRBD2	CASQLAGLGEQFF	TGTGCCAGCCAACTAGCGGGATTGGGTGAGCAGTTCTTC
TRBV7-9	TRBJ2-1	NA	NA	CASSPPLVGSLHNEQFF	TGTGCCAGCAGCCCGCCCTTGGTGGGTTCCCTCCACAATGAGCAGTTCTTC
TRBV6-5	TRBJ2-1	NA	TRBD2	CASGSGGYEQFF	TGTGCCAGCGGTTCGGGAGGGTATGAGCAGTTCTTC
TRBV9	TRBJ1-2	NA	TRBD1	CASRSRGRDGYTF	TGTGCCAGCAGGAGCAGGGGGCGCGATGGCTACACCTTC
TRBV2	TRBJ1-1	NA	TRBD1	CASRAGGDTEAFF	TGTGCCAGCAGAGCAGGGGGCGATACTGAAGCTTTCTTT
TRBV7-9	TRBJ2-1	NA	NA	CASSLDRAPIYNEQFF	TGTGCCAGCAGCTTAGATAGGGCCCCTATCTACAATGAGCAGTTCTTC
TRBV28	TRBJ2-2	NA	NA	CASSPLSGMSVLGPGELFF	TGTGCCAGCAGTCCCCTCAGCGGAATGTCTGTGTTAGGGCCCGGGGAGCTGTTTTTT
TRBV13	TRBJ2-1	NA	TRBD2	CASSSRTSETYNEQFF	TGTGCCAGCAGCTCAAGGACTAGCGAGACCTACAATGAGCAGTTCTTC
TRBV9	TRBJ2-3	NA	NA	CASSLTSLDTQYF	TGTGCCAGCAGCCTTACTAGCCTAGATACGCAGTATTTT
TRBV6-1	TRBJ2-6	NA	NA	CASRGLGANVLTF	TGTGCCAGCAGGGGGTTGGGGGCCAACGTCCTGACTTTC
TRBV9	TRBJ2-7	NA	NA	CASSPGSAYEQYF	TGTGCCAGCAGCCCCGGGTCTGCCTACGAGCAGTACTTC
TRBV18	TRBJ2-1	NA	NA	CASSPSGDNEQFF	TGTGCCAGCTCACCATCTGGAGACAATGAGCAGTTCTTC
TRBV5-6	TRBJ2-7	NA	NA	CASSLLQGWNEQYF	TGTGCCAGCAGCTTGTTGCAGGGGTGGAACGAGCAGTACTTC
TRBV28	TRBJ2-2	NA	NA	CASSFPANTGELFF	TGTGCCAGCAGTTTCCCTGCGAACACCGGGGAGCTGTTTTTT
TRBV9	TRBJ2-2	NA	TRBD2	CASSPGWEGPNTGELFF	TGTGCCAGCAGCCCCGGTTGGGAGGGACCAAACACCGGGGAGCTGTTTTTT
TRBV28	TRBJ2-3	NA	NA	CASRLRIFTDTQYF	TGTGCCAGCAGGTTGCGGATCTTCACAGATACGCAGTATTTT
TRBV2	TRBJ2-1	NA	TRBD2	CARAGGAGGVNEQFF	TGTGCCAGGGCTGGGGGAGCGGGAGGTGTTAATGAGCAGTTCTTC
TRBV29-1	TRBJ1-2	NA	NA	CSVPIGQHYGYTF	TGCAGCGTTCCCATAGGACAGCACTATGGCTACACCTTC
TRBV19	TRBJ1-2	NA	NA	CASSIGPANYGYTF	TGTGCCAGTAGTATCGGCCCGGCTAACTATGGCTACACCTTC
TRBV27	TRBJ2-7	few	TRBD1	CASSFATGKTYEQYF	TGTGCCAGCAGTTTCGCGACAGGGAAAACCTACGAGCAGTACTTC
TRBV25-1	TRBJ2-1	NA	TRBD2	CASKTSGYNEQFF	TGTGCCAGCAAGACTAGCGGTTACAATGAGCAGTTCTTC
TRBV7-9	TRBJ2-2	NA	NA	CASTLNTNTGELFF	TGTGCCAGCACGCTAAACACGAACACCGGGGAGCTGTTTTTT
TRBV14	TRBJ1-1	NA	NA	CASSKKRVRGDTEAFF	TGTGCCAGCAGCAAAAAGCGCGTACGCGGTGACACTGAAGCTTTCTTT
TRBV4-1	TRBJ2-1	NA	TRBD1	CASSQEDRAPEQFF	TGCGCCAGCAGCCAAGAGGACAGGGCCCCTGAGCAGTTCTTC
TRBV7-9	TRBJ2-3	NA	TRBD2	CASSSGGLADTQYF	TGTGCCAGCAGCTCGGGGGGACTAGCGGATACGCAGTATTTT
TRBV6-5	TRBJ1-6	NA	NA	CASRDISPLHF	TGTGCCAGCAGGGACATTTCACCCCTCCACTTT